This T cell receptor (beta chain) was sequenced for a study of shared clonotypes between healthy human individuals. Germline values: CDR1 MNHNS, CDR2 SASEGT. The CDR3 length is 11 residues. The trim removed 4 bases at V and 14 bases at J, leaving 4 bases unmatched. Of note for this clone: Its antigen is as yet unknown.

Notes on the study in general: Relative to clonotypes present in all four donors, those not shared had lower generation probabilities. Naive CD4 clonotype sharing across a few donors was 4% to 5.5%.

Naive CD8 cells lacked CD45RO, underwent positive selection for CCR7 and left out terminally differentiated effector memory CD45RA+ cells. For every subset, genomic DNA was evenly distributed across several immunoSEQ plates. The repertoire was sequenced with immunoSEQ multiplex PCR; TCRdb's copy has only in-frame clones and lacks some. Among about 800,000 clones listed, around 96% were seen once. The V call is TRBV6-1, the J call TRBJ2-4; 8 nucleotides match TRBD1. Source material: naive CD8+ T cells sorted from blood. The clonotype comes from a man aged 30-40 years in good health. DNA for the CDR3: TGTGCCAGCAGTGGGGGACAGGAAAAGTACTTC. Protein: CASSGGQEKYF.